A selection of T cell receptor beta chains follows, all from one sample in a study of blood T cell repertoires in COVID-19. Libraries were prepared by immunoSEQ multiplex PCR; TCRdb keeps only in-frame clonotypes and omits some of them. The repertoire holds 70,000 or so clones, with roughly three quarters as singletons. The specimen sequenced was peripheral blood. The receptors were sampled from a human donor in a cohort sampled during active COVID-19. CDR3s include the opening cysteine and the closing phenylalanine or tryptophan. D genes are given only for firm matches. Some rows mark clone size as missing; the rest say once, few, many or name a class of expanded clone.

d_call j_call clone_size v_call cdr3_aa cdr3_nt
NA TRBJ1-4 NA TRBV14 CASSQEPAKVGIGEKLFF TGTGCCAGCAGCCAAGAGCCCGCGAAAGTGGGCATTGGTGAAAAACTGTTTTTT
TRBD2 TRBJ2-1 many TRBV28 CASSLSRTSGTYNEQFF TGTGCCAGCAGTTTAAGCAGGACTAGCGGGACCTACAATGAGCAGTTCTTC
NA TRBJ2-1 NA TRBV20-1 CSARANEQFF TGCAGTGCTAGAGCGAATGAGCAGTTCTTC
NA TRBJ1-2 NA TRBV12-3/TRBV12-4 CASSPGGAGYTF TGTGCCAGCAGTCCTGGCGGCGCTGGCTACACCTTC
NA TRBJ1-5 NA TRBV6-2/TRBV6-3 CASSYRAQGYGNQPQHF TGTGCCAGCAGTTACAGGGCCCAGGGATATGGGAATCAGCCCCAGCATTTT
NA TRBJ1-1 NA TRBV7-2 CASSLQGRNTEAFF TGTGCCAGCAGCCTTCAGGGGCGGAACACTGAAGCTTTCTTT
TRBD1 TRBJ1-5 NA TRBV28 CASRAGTGSFTYQPQHF TGTGCCAGCAGAGCCGGGACAGGGAGCTTTACCTATCAGCCCCAGCATTTT
TRBD1 TRBJ1-2 NA TRBV11-2 CASSMDRANYGYTF TGTGCCAGCAGCATGGACAGGGCTAACTATGGCTACACCTTC
TRBD2 TRBJ2-1 NA TRBV9 CASSVLAGGHEQFF TGTGCCAGCAGCGTTCTAGCGGGGGGGCATGAGCAGTTCTTC
TRBD1 TRBJ1-1 NA TRBV6-1 CASSDADRVAFF TGTGCCAGCAGTGACGCAGACAGGGTAGCTTTCTTT
NA TRBJ1-4 NA TRBV25-1 CASSERENLNEKLFF TGTGCCAGCAGTGAGAGGGAAAACCTCAATGAAAAACTGTTTTTT
NA TRBJ2-3 NA TRBV28 CASSPTVGGTDTQYF TGTGCCAGCAGTCCCACGGTGGGAGGAACAGATACGCAGTATTTT
NA TRBJ1-1 few TRBV7-8 CASSFDSWNTEAFF TGTGCCAGCAGCTTCGACAGTTGGAACACTGAAGCTTTCTTT
TRBD2 TRBJ2-7 NA TRBV6-6 CASSQGLAGLNEQYF TGTGCCAGCAGCCAGGGACTAGCGGGACTGAACGAGCAGTACTTC
TRBD1 TRBJ1-1 NA TRBV28 CASSRAGQGRKTFF TGTGCCAGCTCTCGTGCCGGACAGGGAAGGAAAACTTTCTTT
TRBD1 TRBJ1-6 NA TRBV27 CASSSGTGRSPLHF TGTGCCAGCAGTTCCGGGACAGGGCGTTCACCCCTCCACTTT
NA TRBJ2-3 NA TRBV9 CASSPTTSTDTQYF TGTGCCAGCAGCCCGACAACTAGCACAGATACGCAGTATTTT
TRBD1 TRBJ1-1 many TRBV5-1 CASSFRTGSTEAFF TGCGCCAGCAGCTTTCGGACAGGGAGCACTGAAGCTTTCTTT
NA TRBJ2-7 few TRBV2 CASSAQEYEQYF TGTGCCAGCAGTGCCCAGGAATACGAGCAGTACTTC
NA TRBJ2-1 NA TRBV14 CASSQVGTRNNEQFF TGTGCCAGCAGCCAAGTCGGCACTAGAAACAATGAGCAGTTCTTC
TRBD2 TRBJ2-1 NA TRBV19 CASSIRTSGGLSSYNEQFF TGTGCCAGTAGTATAAGAACTAGCGGGGGCTTGAGCTCCTACAATGAGCAGTTCTTC
NA TRBJ2-1 NA TRBV5-4 CASSFSRDNEQFF TGTGCCAGCAGCTTTTCCCGAGACAATGAGCAGTTCTTC
TRBD1 TRBJ2-1 NA TRBV5-6 CASSLGTGDREQFF TGTGCCAGCAGCTTGGGGACAGGGGATCGTGAGCAGTTCTTC
TRBD1 TRBJ2-3 NA TRBV7-6 CASSLVGTASTDTQYF TGTGCCAGCAGCTTAGTCGGGACAGCTAGCACAGATACGCAGTATTTT
TRBD1 TRBJ2-7 NA TRBV5-5 CASSLRDRSYEQYF TGTGCCAGCAGCTTGAGGGACAGGTCCTACGAGCAGTACTTC
NA TRBJ2-7 few TRBV5-4 CASSVTGTGSYEQYF TGTGCCAGCAGCGTTACCGGGACTGGCTCCTACGAGCAGTACTTC
TRBD2 TRBJ2-7 NA TRBV4-2 CASSHRGSGGTRSYEQYF TGTGCCAGCAGCCACCGGGGTAGCGGGGGAACCCGCTCCTACGAGCAGTACTTC
TRBD1 TRBJ2-5 NA TRBV3-1/TRBV3-2 CASSPTGQETQYF TGTGCCAGCAGCCCGACAGGGCAAGAGACCCAGTACTTC
NA TRBJ1-4 NA TRBV15 CATSRELQGTTNEKLFF TGTGCCACCAGCAGGGAACTACAGGGAACAACTAATGAAAAACTGTTTTTT
NA TRBJ2-7 NA TRBV3-1/TRBV3-2 CASSQAQSYEQYF TGTGCCAGCAGCCAGGCACAGTCCTACGAGCAGTACTTC
TRBD1 TRBJ1-6 NA TRBV27 CASRRQGAENSPLHF TGTGCCAGCAGGCGGCAGGGGGCGGAAAATTCACCCCTCCACTTT
NA TRBJ1-3 NA TRBV6-6 CASSLRVGRSGSGNTIYF TGTGCCAGCAGTCTCAGGGTGGGAAGGTCAGGCTCTGGAAACACCATATATTTT
NA TRBJ2-3 NA TRBV5-1 CASSLESAAIPDTQYF TGCGCCAGCAGCTTGGAATCCGCGGCAATTCCAGATACGCAGTATTTT
NA TRBJ1-3 NA TRBV7-2 CASIPGGTAGNTIYF TGTGCCAGCATCCCCGGCGGGACCGCAGGAAACACCATATATTTT
TRBD2 TRBJ2-5 once TRBV7-6 CASSPRPAGGHGETQYF TGTGCCAGCAGCCCCCGCCCAGCGGGGGGCCACGGTGAGACCCAGTACTTC
TRBD2 TRBJ2-1 few TRBV29-1 CSVELKSGRVLFF TGCAGCGTTGAATTAAAGAGCGGGAGGGTGCTGTTCTTC
TRBD2 TRBJ2-1 NA TRBV11-1 CASSSTGTRVYNEQFF TGTGCCAGCAGCTCAACCGGGACTAGAGTCTACAATGAGCAGTTCTTC
NA TRBJ1-1 few TRBV10-3 CAIRLQGTDTEAFF TGTGCCATCAGATTACAGGGCACGGACACTGAAGCTTTCTTT
TRBD2 TRBJ2-7 NA TRBV27 CASSGTRTSSYEQYF TGTGCCAGCAGCGGAACGCGGACTAGCTCCTACGAGCAGTACTTC
TRBD2 TRBJ2-1 NA TRBV10-2 CASSESSGTRVYNEQFF TGCGCCAGCAGTGAGTCCAGCGGGACGAGGGTTTACAATGAGCAGTTCTTC
TRBD2 TRBJ2-1 NA TRBV5-8 CASSLSTSGRYNEQFF TGTGCCAGCAGCTTGAGCACTAGCGGGAGATACAATGAGCAGTTCTTC
NA TRBJ2-7 NA TRBV29-1 CSVVGQGALQYF TGCAGCGTTGTGGGGCAGGGCGCCCTTCAGTACTTC
NA TRBJ2-7 once TRBV7-9 CASSAGSEQYF TGTGCCAGCAGCGCAGGGTCCGAGCAGTACTTC
NA TRBJ2-5 once TRBV5-1 CASSPGHPEETQYF TGCGCCAGCAGCCCGGGTCACCCGGAGGAGACCCAGTACTTC
TRBD2 TRBJ2-1 few TRBV24-1 CATSDTGLAGGDEQFF TGTGCCACCAGTGATACGGGACTAGCGGGAGGCGATGAGCAGTTCTTC
TRBD1 TRBJ1-5 NA TRBV6-2/TRBV6-3 CASSFDRGTSNQPQHF TGTGCCAGCAGTTTTGACAGGGGGACGTCGAATCAGCCCCAGCATTTT
NA TRBJ1-2 NA TRBV19 CASRSSRRENYGYTF TGTGCCAGTAGGAGTTCAAGGAGGGAAAACTATGGCTACACCTTC
TRBD2 TRBJ2-1 NA TRBV5-1 CASSLGGTSGGPSNEQFF TGCGCCAGCAGCTTAGGCGGGACTAGCGGGGGGCCCTCGAATGAGCAGTTCTTC